This TCR beta chain was captured in a study of CD8 T cells in Susac syndrome. With random hexamers, roughly 0.45 to 1 ug RNA was reverse transcribed. With immunoSEQ multiplex PCR, TCR beta CDR3 was amplified across 54 Vbeta and 13 Jbeta. One entry per CDR3 protein, called by TCRdb with MiXCR from the immunoSEQ multiplex PCR reads. Of 80,000 to 90,000 distinct CDR3 sequences listed, roughly 93% were seen once; the top ten hold roughly 0.32%. The CDR3 length is 13 residues. V was pared by 3 bases and J by 8 bases, with 16 bases between. Looked up from germline, CDR1 is SQVTM and CDR2 is ANQGSEA. The sequenced target, TCR beta, came from blood CD8+ and CD4+ T cells.

This receptor was identified in a human donor in good health. V and J are TRBV29-1 and TRBJ1-1; D is possibly TRBD1 (6 bases). Sequences were obtained from CD8+ T cells from PBMCs. CDR3 sequence: CSVEPRGRLEAFF. DNA for the CDR3: TGCAGCGTTGAGCCACGGGGGCGTCTCGAAGCTTTCTTT.